This T cell receptor (beta chain) was recorded in a study of blood T cell repertoires in COVID-19. Study in general: Italy, Spain and the United States were the sources of the convalescent and acute COVID-19 samples. From T cells, B-cell-depleted T cells, or PBMCs came the material, which was cDNA or gDNA.

In the source study's methods: Estimation of nucleated cell counts was performed using reference gene primer amplification. TCRdb keeps only in-frame clones here, not all; method: immunoSEQ multiplex PCR. Clonal size and the V and J genes are those of that table, whereas D and trimming came from the DNA. The sample lists fewer than 130,000 clones; 69% were seen once. V was shortened by 6 bases and J by 1 base, with 14 bases between the two germline ends. Germline assignment: CDR1 LNHDA and CDR2 SQIVND (reference sequence). This CDR3 has 15 amino acids. This clone turned up a few times. The TCR was taken from a man older than 75 with acute or convalescent COVID-19. Sequenced: peripheral blood. The rearrangement links TRBV19 to TRBJ2-3; D unclear. The DNA of the CDR3 is TGTGCCAGTAGGGGTCGGCCTGCGGGCACAGATACGCAGTATTTT. Residues: CASRGRPAGTDTQYF. Based on the CDR3 plus reference TRBV19 and TRBJ2-3, the full variable domain is DGGITQSPKYLFRKEGQNVTLSCEQNLNHDAMYWYRQDPGQGLRLIYYSQIVNDFQKGDIAEGYSVSREKKESFPLTVTSAQKNPTAFYLCASRGRPAGTDTQYFGPGTRLTVL.